The rows below give T cell receptor beta chains drawn from one sample of a study of shared clonotypes between healthy human individuals. Sequenced by immunoSEQ multiplex PCR; TCRdb stores in-frame clones only, minus some. Of roughly 1.5 million clones detected, under 99% appear once; the ten largest clones hold around 0.47%. The sequenced sample consisted of naive CD4+ T cells sorted from blood. All receptors come from a man aged 25 to 40 in good health. The CDR3 runs from the conserved cysteine through the conserved F or W. Part of the rows lack a size; the others show once, few, many or a class for expanded clones.

j_gene,v_gene,abundance,CDR3aa
TRBJ2-1,TRBV5-1,.,CASSPTGANEQFF
TRBJ2-7,TRBV10-1,.,CASSENSYEQYF
TRBJ2-1,TRBV6-1,.,CASRYSASYNEQFF
TRBJ2-1,TRBV7-6,.,CASSLKGTSHHNEQFF
TRBJ1-5,TRBV6-1,.,CASSEHPMTQHF
TRBJ2-5,TRBV27,.,CASSLWGSEETQYF
TRBJ2-1,TRBV6-1,.,CASSEWRGSSYNEQFF
TRBJ1-1,TRBV25-1,.,CASSESGVGTEAFF
TRBJ2-1,TRBV5-1,.,CASSLFADNEQFF
TRBJ2-2,TRBV5-4,.,CASSSSATGELFF
TRBJ1-1,TRBV2,.,CASSERTVNTEAFF
TRBJ2-5,TRBV6-6,.,CASSYSRGQYQETQYF
TRBJ2-7,TRBV6-6,once,CASRIEGGTGEQYF
TRBJ2-1,TRBV5-1,.,CASSIGILDNEQFF
TRBJ2-3,TRBV6-4,.,CASSYTEGDTQYF
TRBJ1-2,TRBV18,.,CASSPGGGIYGYTF
TRBJ2-7,TRBV4-2,once,CASSQDRESYEQYF
TRBJ2-3,TRBV21-1,once,CASRDSSDTQYF
TRBJ2-5,TRBV11-2,.,CASSYGQMHQETQYF
TRBJ2-7,TRBV28,.,CASSLPPIGVMIYEQYF
TRBJ1-4,TRBV29-1,.,CSVGRSATNEKLFF
TRBJ2-7,TRBV18,.,CASSPLGYEQYF